The source of this T cell receptor beta chain is a study of blood T cells in healthy people across ages. Notes on the study in general: Naive T cell percentage showed a strong correlation with the diversity of TCR beta. Reliance upon unsorted PBMCs precluded definitive naive versus antigen-experienced comparison. The donors' CMV status was not determined, possibly confounding changes in expanded clonotypes.

Next came a second PCR, run for about 6 to 11 cycles, which used a sample-barcoded 5' primer along with a J-beta primer mix. Each CDR3 protein is one row after TCRdb ran MiXCR on the 5' RACE reads. The sample contains some 1.5 million distinct CDR3 sequences, 42% of which appear only once. With regard to this clonotype: Its antigen is not known.

The CDR3 sequence is 15 residues long. Germline CDR1 ENHRY, CDR2 SYGVKD. J lost 6 bases, V lost 3 bases, and 5 bases had no gene match. What was sequenced was blood. This TCR came from a woman aged 18-29 years in good health. The V call is TRBV10-3, the J call TRBJ1-5; 10 nucleotides match TRBD1. CDR3 residues: CAISEWGQGSQPQHF. The CDR3 DNA reads as TGTGCCATCAGTGAATGGGGACAGGGGAGTCAGCCCCAGCATTTT.